This TCR beta chain was recovered during a study of molecular identifiers for immune sequencing clone quantification. This clonotype occurred once. Its antigen is unidentified. The CDR3 does not end in the conserved phenylalanine or tryptophan, so this is likely a read error. The CDR3 consists of 15 residues. The V end was cut by 0 bases, the J end by 4 bases, with 12 bases between. CDR1 and CDR2 (germline): LGHNA, YSLEER. Sorting captured naive CD8 T cells as CD8+CD4-CCR7+CD45RA+. It was with previously described methods and listed TCR primers that bulk TCR libraries were made. MiXCR, run by TCRdb on the PCR reads, gives a single entry per CDR3 protein. The sample comprises about 500,000 distinct CDR3 sequences, 20% to 25% of which are singletons, and roughly 0.81% rests with the top ten. Study-wide findings and caveats: Molecules of identical TCR sharing a barcode could underestimate highly expanded clone sizes. Detecting spiked Jurkat TCR RNA from one cell among more than 750,000 naive cells was reportedly possible.

The source is a human donor in good health. Some libraries in this study had Jurkat cell RNA spiked in. V is TRBV4-3 and J is TRBJ1-1, with D possibly TRBD1 on 6 matching bases. The sample comprised naive CD8+ T cells from blood, with Jurkat cell RNA spiked in. Subset meaning: FACS-sorted CD8+CD4-CCR7+CD45RA+ naive T cells. The CDR3: CASSQEWGAPTEAFV. CDR3 DNA sequence: TGCGCCAGCAGCCAAGAGTGGGGGGCACCCACTGAAGCTTTCGTT.